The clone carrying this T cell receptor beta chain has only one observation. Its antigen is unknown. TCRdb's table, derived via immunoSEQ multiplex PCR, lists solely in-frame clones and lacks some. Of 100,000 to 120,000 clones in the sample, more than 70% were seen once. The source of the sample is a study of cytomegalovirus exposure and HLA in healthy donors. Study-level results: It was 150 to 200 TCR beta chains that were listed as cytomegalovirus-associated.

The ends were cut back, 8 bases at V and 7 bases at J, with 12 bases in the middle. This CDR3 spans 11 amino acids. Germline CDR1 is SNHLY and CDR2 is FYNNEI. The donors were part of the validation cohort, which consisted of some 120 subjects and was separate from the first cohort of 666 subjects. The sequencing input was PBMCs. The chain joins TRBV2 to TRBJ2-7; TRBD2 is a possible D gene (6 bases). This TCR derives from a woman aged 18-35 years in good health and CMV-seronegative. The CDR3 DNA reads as TGTGCCAGCCGCGACCGGGGGGAGCAGTACTTC. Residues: CASRDRGEQYF.